The sequence of this T cell receptor (beta chain) was determined in a study of cytomegalovirus exposure and HLA in healthy donors. The primer mix had 60 Vbeta and 13 Jbeta primers. Profiling relied on immunoSEQ multiplex PCR, and the TCRdb table lists in-frame clones only, not all of them. The sample includes 150,000 to 200,000 clones, over 70% seen only once; the top ten take around 2%. With 6 bases clipped from V and 5 bases from J, the junction kept 14 bases outside the gene matches. From germline, CDR1 is MDHEN and CDR2 SYDVKM. The CDR3 runs to 16 residues. This clone appeared a single time. This chain connects TRBV28 to TRBJ2-7; TRBD1 aligns across 9 bases. The clonotype originates from a young woman in good health and CMV-seropositive. The sequenced material came from PBMCs. CDR3 loop: CASRKSRQGVSNEQYF. The CDR3 coding sequence is TGTGCCAGCAGAAAATCCCGACAGGGGGTTAGCAACGAGCAGTACTTC.